These T cell receptor beta chains were read from a single sample in a study of blood T cell repertoires in COVID-19. Clones were sequenced by immunoSEQ multiplex PCR, and TCRdb holds only the in-frame ones, with some missing. The sample contains tens of thousands of clones, approximately 80% of which appear only once. The sequenced sample was peripheral blood. The receptors were sampled from a man aged 55 to 70 with active or convalescent COVID-19. Both conserved end residues are part of each CDR3. Each record gives: V gene, clone size, D gene, J gene, CDR3 protein, CDR3 DNA. The D gene is left open where the match is weak. Part of the rows lack a size; the others show once, few, many or a class for expanded clones.

V: TRBV7-2; size: NA; D: NA; J: TRBJ2-1; CDR3: CASSFDRASYNEQFF; DNA: TGTGCCAGCAGCTTCGACAGAGCCTCCTACAATGAGCAGTTCTTC
V: TRBV5-6; size: NA; D: TRBD2; J: TRBJ2-2; CDR3: CASSSGLAGTRGTGELFF; DNA: TGTGCCAGCAGCTCCGGACTAGCGGGGACTCGGGGCACCGGGGAGCTGTTTTTT
V: TRBV4-1; size: few; D: NA; J: TRBJ2-1; CDR3: CASSQAGEQFF; DNA: TGCGCCAGCAGCCAAGCCGGTGAGCAGTTCTTC
V: TRBV7-9; size: NA; D: NA; J: TRBJ2-5; CDR3: CASRPEGPDLGETQYF; DNA: TGTGCCAGCAGACCCGAGGGTCCAGACTTGGGAGAGACCCAGTACTTC
V: TRBV11-3; size: once; D: TRBD2; J: TRBJ2-2; CDR3: CASSHPGLAGGPNTGELFF; DNA: TGTGCCAGCAGCCACCCGGGACTAGCGGGGGGTCCGAACACCGGGGAGCTGTTTTTT
V: TRBV2; size: NA; D: NA; J: TRBJ1-2; CDR3: CASSAGGYNGYTF; DNA: TGTGCCAGCAGCGCGGGGGGCTACAATGGCTACACCTTC
V: TRBV9; size: NA; D: TRBD1; J: TRBJ2-2; CDR3: CASSVRTGGTGELFF; DNA: TGTGCCAGCAGCGTCCGGACAGGGGGCACCGGGGAGCTGTTTTTT
V: TRBV7-2; size: few; D: TRBD2; J: TRBJ2-3; CDR3: CASSLVSSGGFILADTQYF; DNA: TGTGCCAGCAGCTTAGTTTCTAGCGGGGGGTTTATTCTTGCAGATACGCAGTATTTT
V: TRBV7-8; size: few; D: TRBD1; J: TRBJ2-7; CDR3: CASSARTGISYEQYF; DNA: TGTGCCAGCAGCGCCCGGACAGGAATTTCCTACGAGCAGTACTTC
V: TRBV6-5; size: NA; D: TRBD1; J: TRBJ1-1; CDR3: CASREGAANTEAFF; DNA: TGTGCCAGCAGGGAGGGGGCTGCGAACACTGAAGCTTTCTTT
V: TRBV5-4; size: NA; D: TRBD1; J: TRBJ1-2; CDR3: CASSFDRGGGYTF; DNA: TGTGCCAGCAGCTTCGACAGGGGAGGTGGCTACACCTTC
V: TRBV2; size: NA; D: NA; J: TRBJ1-4; CDR3: CASTKNGGAQGEKLFF; DNA: TGTGCCAGCACCAAAAATGGGGGGGCGCAGGGTGAAAAACTGTTTTTT
V: TRBV19; size: few; D: TRBD1; J: TRBJ1-4; CDR3: CASIPAGTGVGKLFF; DNA: TGTGCCAGTATTCCTGCCGGGACAGGGGTCGGAAAACTGTTTTTT
V: TRBV10-3; size: NA; D: TRBD2; J: TRBJ2-1; CDR3: CAISGFAGGPDNEQFF; DNA: TGTGCCATCAGTGGGTTCGCGGGGGGGCCCGACAATGAGCAGTTCTTC
V: TRBV24-1; size: NA; D: TRBD2; J: TRBJ2-2; CDR3: CATGIAGADANTGELFF; DNA: TGTGCCACCGGAATAGCGGGGGCGGACGCGAACACCGGGGAGCTGTTTTTT
V: TRBV30; size: NA; D: NA; J: TRBJ2-7; CDR3: CAWSKGGALHEQYF; DNA: TGTGCCTGGAGTAAAGGGGGGGCCCTCCACGAGCAGTACTTC
V: TRBV4-3; size: once; D: TRBD1; J: TRBJ1-3; CDR3: CASSWDRAGNTIYF; DNA: TGCGCCAGCAGCTGGGACAGGGCTGGAAACACCATATATTTT
V: TRBV19; size: NA; D: TRBD1; J: TRBJ2-3; CDR3: CASAERQGQYKTDTQYF; DNA: TGTGCCAGCGCTGAAAGACAGGGGCAATACAAGACAGATACGCAGTATTTT
V: TRBV5-6; size: NA; D: TRBD1; J: TRBJ2-7; CDR3: CASSLGQGVYEQYF; DNA: TGTGCCAGCAGCTTGGGACAGGGGGTCTACGAGCAGTACTTC
V: TRBV2; size: NA; D: NA; J: TRBJ2-5; CDR3: CASSISQTQYF; DNA: TGTGCCAGCAGTATCTCCCAGACCCAGTACTTC
V: TRBV3-1/TRBV3-2; size: NA; D: NA; J: TRBJ1-6; CDR3: CASSHNRALGYSPLHF; DNA: TGTGCCAGCAGCCATAACAGGGCCTTGGGATATTCACCCCTCCACTTT
V: TRBV2; size: once; D: TRBD1; J: TRBJ1-3; CDR3: CASTGTGRNTIYF; DNA: TGTGCCAGCACCGGGACAGGGCGAAACACCATATATTTT
V: TRBV19; size: NA; D: NA; J: TRBJ2-5; CDR3: CASSTGSGRFEETQYF; DNA: TGTGCCAGTAGTACTGGTTCTGGCCGCTTCGAAGAGACCCAGTACTTC
V: TRBV6-5; size: NA; D: NA; J: TRBJ2-1; CDR3: CASSYGRDEQFF; DNA: TGTGCCAGCAGTTACGGTCGGGATGAGCAGTTCTTC
V: TRBV5-6; size: NA; D: TRBD2; J: TRBJ2-7; CDR3: CASSLGGSGVSDGYEQYF; DNA: TGTGCCAGCAGCTTGGGGGGTAGCGGGGTATCCGACGGTTACGAGCAGTACTTC
V: TRBV6-5; size: NA; D: NA; J: TRBJ2-7; CDR3: CASSYSGGTAYEQYF; DNA: TGTGCCAGCAGTTATTCGGGGGGCACGGCCTACGAGCAGTACTTC
V: TRBV11-2; size: once; D: NA; J: TRBJ2-1; CDR3: CASSLDSNSEQFF; DNA: TGTGCCAGCAGCTTAGATTCAAATAGTGAGCAGTTCTTC
V: TRBV5-6; size: NA; D: TRBD1; J: TRBJ1-1; CDR3: CASSLGTAFEAFF; DNA: TGTGCCAGCAGCCTCGGGACAGCCTTTGAAGCTTTCTTT
V: TRBV11-1; size: NA; D: NA; J: TRBJ2-1; CDR3: CASSISSYSGAGEQFF; DNA: TGTGCCAGCAGCATCTCCTCCTACTCAGGGGCGGGTGAGCAGTTCTTC
V: TRBV4-2; size: NA; D: NA; J: TRBJ2-7; CDR3: CASSQDKSSSYEQYF; DNA: TGTGCCAGCAGCCAAGACAAGTCGAGCTCCTACGAGCAGTACTTC
V: TRBV4-1; size: NA; D: NA; J: TRBJ2-1; CDR3: CASSQEYHYEQFF; DNA: TGCGCCAGCAGCCAAGAATACCACTATGAGCAGTTCTTC
V: TRBV25-1; size: NA; D: TRBD2; J: TRBJ2-1; CDR3: CASSPLAGGYEQFF; DNA: TGTGCCAGCAGTCCACTAGCGGGGGGGTATGAGCAGTTCTTC
V: TRBV5-4; size: NA; D: NA; J: TRBJ1-2; CDR3: CASSLGLSAYGYTF; DNA: TGTGCCAGCAGCTTGGGACTCTCAGCGTATGGCTACACCTTC
V: TRBV9; size: NA; D: NA; J: TRBJ2-1; CDR3: CASSAGDSTYNEQFF; DNA: TGTGCCAGCAGCGCTGGGGACTCGACATACAATGAGCAGTTCTTC
V: TRBV2; size: NA; D: TRBD2; J: TRBJ2-1; CDR3: CASSEALAGYNEQFF; DNA: TGTGCCAGCAGTGAAGCATTAGCGGGCTACAATGAGCAGTTCTTC
V: TRBV27; size: NA; D: TRBD1; J: TRBJ2-6; CDR3: CASRGTGAVGANVLTF; DNA: TGTGCCAGCCGCGGGACAGGGGCTGTTGGGGCCAACGTCCTGACTTTC
V: TRBV5-4; size: once; D: NA; J: TRBJ1-3; CDR3: CASSLVGGSGNTIYF; DNA: TGTGCCAGCAGCTTGGTTGGAGGCTCTGGAAACACCATATATTTT